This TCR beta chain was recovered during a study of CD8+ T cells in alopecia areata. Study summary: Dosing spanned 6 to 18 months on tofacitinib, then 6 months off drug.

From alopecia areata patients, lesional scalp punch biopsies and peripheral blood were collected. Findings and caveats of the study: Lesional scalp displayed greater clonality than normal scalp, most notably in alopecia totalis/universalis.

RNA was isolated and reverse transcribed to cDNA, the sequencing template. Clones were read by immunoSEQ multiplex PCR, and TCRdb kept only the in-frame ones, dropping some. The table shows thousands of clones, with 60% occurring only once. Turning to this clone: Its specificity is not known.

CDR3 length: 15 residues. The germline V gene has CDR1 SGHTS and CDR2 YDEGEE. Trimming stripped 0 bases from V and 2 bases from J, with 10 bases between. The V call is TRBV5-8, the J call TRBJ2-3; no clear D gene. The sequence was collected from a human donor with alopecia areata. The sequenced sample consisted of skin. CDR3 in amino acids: CASSLGARNTDTQYF. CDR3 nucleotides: TGTGCCAGCAGCTTGGGGGCGCGGAACACAGATACGCAGTATTTT.